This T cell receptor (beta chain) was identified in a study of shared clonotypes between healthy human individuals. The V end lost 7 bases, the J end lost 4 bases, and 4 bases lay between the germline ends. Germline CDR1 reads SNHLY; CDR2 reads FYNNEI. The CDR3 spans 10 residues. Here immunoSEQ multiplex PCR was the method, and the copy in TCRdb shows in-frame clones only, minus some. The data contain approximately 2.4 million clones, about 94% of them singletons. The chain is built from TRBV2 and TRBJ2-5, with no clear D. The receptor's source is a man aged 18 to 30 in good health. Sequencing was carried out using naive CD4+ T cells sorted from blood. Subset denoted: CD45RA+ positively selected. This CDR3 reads CASNGETQYF. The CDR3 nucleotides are TGTGCCAGCAACGGAGAGACCCAGTACTTC.